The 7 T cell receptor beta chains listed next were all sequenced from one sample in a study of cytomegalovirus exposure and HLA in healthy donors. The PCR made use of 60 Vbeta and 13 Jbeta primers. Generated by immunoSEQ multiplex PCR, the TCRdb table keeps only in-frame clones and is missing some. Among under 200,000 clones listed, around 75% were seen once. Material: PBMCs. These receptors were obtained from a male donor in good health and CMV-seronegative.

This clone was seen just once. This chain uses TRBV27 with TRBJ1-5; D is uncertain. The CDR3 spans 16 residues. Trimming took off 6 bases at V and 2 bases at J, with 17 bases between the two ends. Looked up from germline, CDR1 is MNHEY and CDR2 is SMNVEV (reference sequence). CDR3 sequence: CASRALRGEGNQPQHF. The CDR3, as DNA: TGTGCCAGCAGGGCACTTCGGGGTGAGGGCAATCAGCCCCAGCATTTT.

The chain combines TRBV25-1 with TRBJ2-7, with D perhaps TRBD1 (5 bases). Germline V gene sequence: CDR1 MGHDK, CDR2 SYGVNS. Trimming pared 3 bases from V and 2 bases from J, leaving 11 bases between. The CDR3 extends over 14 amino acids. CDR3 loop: CASSDGDRPYEQYF. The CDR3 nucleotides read TGTGCCAGCAGTGACGGTGACAGACCCTACGAGCAGTACTTC.

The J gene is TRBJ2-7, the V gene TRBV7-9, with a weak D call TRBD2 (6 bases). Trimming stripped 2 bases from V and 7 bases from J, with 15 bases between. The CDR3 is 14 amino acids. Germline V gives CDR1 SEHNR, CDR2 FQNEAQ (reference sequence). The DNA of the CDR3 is TGTGCCAGCAGCTTATTGCAGGGAGGCCGGGAGCAGTACTTC. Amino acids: CASSLLQGGREQYF.

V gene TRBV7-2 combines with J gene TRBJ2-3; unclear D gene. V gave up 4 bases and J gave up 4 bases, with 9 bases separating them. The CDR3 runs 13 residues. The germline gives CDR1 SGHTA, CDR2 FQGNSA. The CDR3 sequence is CASSYGLSDTQYF. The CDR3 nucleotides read TGTGCCAGCAGCTACGGGTTGTCAGATACGCAGTATTTT. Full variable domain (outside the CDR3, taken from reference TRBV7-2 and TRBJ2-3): GAGVSQSPSNKVTEKGKDVELRCDPISGHTALYWYRQSLGQGLEFLIYFQGNSAPDKSGLPSDRFSAERTGGSVSTLTIQRTQQEDSAVYLCASSYGLSDTQYFGPGTRLTVL.

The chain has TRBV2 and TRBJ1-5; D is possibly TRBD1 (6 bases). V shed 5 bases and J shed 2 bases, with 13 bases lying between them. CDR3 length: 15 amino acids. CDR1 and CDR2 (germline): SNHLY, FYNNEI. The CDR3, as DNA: TGTGCCAGCAGTCCACCCGCAGGGGGCAATCAGCCCCAGCATTTT. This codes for CASSPPAGGNQPQHF.

The CDR3 sequence: CASSLHRAPEKLFF. CDR3 nucleotides: TGTGCCAGCAGCTTACACAGAGCCCCAGAAAAACTGTTTTTT. The V call is TRBV11-2, the J call TRBJ1-4; D is unclear. Trimming removed 2 bases from V and 8 bases from J, with 12 bases in between. The CDR3 totals 14 residues. Looked up from germline, CDR1 is SGHAT and CDR2 is FQNNGV.

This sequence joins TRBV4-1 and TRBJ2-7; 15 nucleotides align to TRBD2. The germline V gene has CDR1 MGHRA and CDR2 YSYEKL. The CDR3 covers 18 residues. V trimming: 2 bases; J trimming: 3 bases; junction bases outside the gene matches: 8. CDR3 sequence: CASSQRTSGGASDYEQYF. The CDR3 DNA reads TGCGCCAGCAGCCAAAGGACTAGCGGGGGGGCGTCCGACTACGAGCAGTACTTC.